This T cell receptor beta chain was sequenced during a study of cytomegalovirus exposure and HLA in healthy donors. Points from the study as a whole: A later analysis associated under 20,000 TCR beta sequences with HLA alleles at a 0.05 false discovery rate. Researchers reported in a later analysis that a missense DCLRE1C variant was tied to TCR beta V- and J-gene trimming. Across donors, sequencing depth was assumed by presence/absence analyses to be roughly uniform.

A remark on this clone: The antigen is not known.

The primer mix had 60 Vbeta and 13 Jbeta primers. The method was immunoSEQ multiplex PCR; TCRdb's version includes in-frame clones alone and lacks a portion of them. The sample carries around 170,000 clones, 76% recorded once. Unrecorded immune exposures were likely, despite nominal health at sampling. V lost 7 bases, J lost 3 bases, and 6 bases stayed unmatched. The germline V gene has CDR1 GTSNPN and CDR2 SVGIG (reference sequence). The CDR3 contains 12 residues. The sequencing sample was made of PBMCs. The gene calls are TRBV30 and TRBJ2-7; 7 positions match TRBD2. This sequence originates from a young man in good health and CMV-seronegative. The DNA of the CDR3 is TGTGCCTCCACGGGAGGTCACTACGAGCAGTACTTC. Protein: CASTGGHYEQYF.